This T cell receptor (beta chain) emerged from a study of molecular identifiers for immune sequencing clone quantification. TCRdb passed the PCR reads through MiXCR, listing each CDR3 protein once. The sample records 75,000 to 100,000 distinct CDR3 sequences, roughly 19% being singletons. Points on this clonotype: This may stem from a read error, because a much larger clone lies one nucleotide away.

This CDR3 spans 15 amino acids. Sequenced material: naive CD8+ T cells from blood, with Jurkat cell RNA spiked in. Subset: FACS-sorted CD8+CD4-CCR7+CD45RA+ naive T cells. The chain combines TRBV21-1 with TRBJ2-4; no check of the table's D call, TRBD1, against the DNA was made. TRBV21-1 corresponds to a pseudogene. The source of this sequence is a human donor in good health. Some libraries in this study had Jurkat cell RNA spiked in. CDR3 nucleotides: TGTGCCAGCGGATTCCACGGGGGTACCAAAAACATTCAGTACTTC. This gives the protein CASGFHGGTKNIQYF.